This T cell receptor (beta chain) was captured by sequencing in a study of identical twins. CDR3 length: 14 amino acids. Per germline, CDR1 SQVTM and CDR2 ANQGSEA. V was trimmed by 2 bases and J by 7 bases, leaving 17 bases between them. Study-wide results and caveats: Conclusions were drawn cross-sectionally by statistical analysis, without following the same donors. Potential partial confounding of zero-insertion analyses by invariant MAIT and iNKT cells was noted. Abundant beta clonotypes from cord blood had fewer insertions, unlike memory repertoires, which showed none. Beta out-of-frame twin sharing showed a weaker excess.

About this clonotype itself: Its specificity is unknown.

One entry per CDR3 protein results from TCRdb running MiXCR on the 5' RACE reads. The sample lists around 1.7 million distinct CDR3 sequences; 32% were seen once. This TCR was recovered from a newborn girl in good health. The chain is built from TRBV29-1 and TRBJ1-2; D gene unclear. Sequences were obtained from cord blood. The CDR3 nucleotides are TGCAGCGTTGAAATTCCCAGCGTCGGGGTTGGCTACACCTTC. It specifies CSVEIPSVGVGYTF. The whole variable domain, remainder taken from reference TRBV29-1 and TRBJ1-2, is SAVISQKPSRDICQRGTSLTIQCQVDSQVTMMFWYRQQPGQSLTLIATANQGSEATYESGFVIDKFPISRPNLTFSTLTVSNMSPEDSSIYLCSVEIPSVGVGYTFGSGTRLTVV.